This entry describes one T cell receptor (beta chain). TCRdb's copy holds only in-frame clones and misses some; the assay was immunoSEQ multiplex PCR. The table records about 170,000 clones, 80% to 90% of them present only once. This specimen belongs to a study of blood T cell repertoires in COVID-19. This TCR came from a young man with active or convalescent COVID-19. The sample comprised peripheral blood.

This CDR3 reads CASSRLRSSYNEQFF. CDR3 sequence (DNA): TGCGCCAGCAGCCGGCTGCGGAGCTCCTACAATGAGCAGTTCTTC. J is TRBJ2-1 and V is TRBV4-1; no definite D call. This CDR3 is 15 amino acids long. Per the germline V gene, CDR1 is MGHRA and CDR2 is YSYEKL. V was clipped by 4 bases and J by 0 bases, with 10 bases between them.